These 13 T cell receptor beta chains were all obtained from the same sample, sequenced in a study of response to subunit inactivated influenza vaccine. Via MiXCR, TCRdb re-called the RT-PCR reads, giving one row per CDR3 protein. The table shows roughly 650,000 distinct CDR3 sequences, with approximately 15% occurring only once. This specimen consisted of PBMCs from blood, obtained roughly 13 days after vaccination. The receptors shown here come from a man aged 45 to 65 who received an inactivated influenza vaccine.

This clonotype was seen more than once but under ten times. The J gene is TRBJ2-5, the V gene TRBV12-3 or TRBV12-4, with TRBD1 identical over 7 bases. The trim removed 5 bases at V and 3 bases at J, leaving 6 bases unmatched. The CDR3 totals 14 residues. DNA of the CDR3: TGTGCCAGCAGTGGTGGAGACAGGGAAGAGACCCAGTACTTC. Translation gives CASSGGDREETQYF.

J is TRBJ1-4 and V is TRBV4-3, with 11 bases that match TRBD1. Germline V gene data show CDR1 as LGHNA and CDR2 as YSLEER. With V trimmed by 4 bases and J by 11 bases, 3 bases remained unmatched. CDR3 size: 13 residues. The chain's CDR3 is CASSLGTGGKLFF. CDR3 sequence (DNA): TGCGCCAGCAGCCTCGGGACAGGGGGTAAACTGTTTTTT.

The rearrangement joins TRBV5-1 to TRBJ2-1; 7 bases agree with TRBD1. This CDR3 has 14 amino acids. V shed 4 bases and J 8 bases; nucleotides not matched to a gene: 9. Germline V CDR1 and CDR2: SGHRS, YFSETQ. Here the CDR3 DNA reads TGCGCCAGCAGCCCTCACAGGGGTTTGGATGAGCAGTTCTTC. As protein: CASSPHRGLDEQFF.

A few counts support this clonotype. V gene TRBV6-2 or TRBV6-3 combines with J gene TRBJ2-5; either TRBD1 or TRBD2 may fit D (6 bases each). Germline V CDR1 and CDR2: MNHEY, SVGEGT. V shed 0 bases and J shed 5 bases, with 16 bases lying between them. This CDR3 contains 16 residues. CDR3: CASSYSAGHPRETQYF. The CDR3 DNA follows: TGTGCCAGCAGTTACTCGGCGGGACATCCCCGGGAGACCCAGTACTTC.

This clonotype was seen a few times. V is TRBV5-1 and J is TRBJ2-3, with a tentative D call TRBD2 (6 bases). Trimming took off 4 bases at V and 2 bases at J, with 17 bases between the two ends. CDR1 SGHRS and CDR2 YFSETQ come from the germline V gene. The CDR3 totals 16 residues. The CDR3 region is CASSRSGGQFTDTQYF. The CDR3, as DNA: TGCGCCAGCAGCAGATCTGGAGGGCAATTCACAGATACGCAGTATTTT.

This clonotype occurred a few times. V gene TRBV5-1 combines with J gene TRBJ2-1; D is possibly TRBD1 (8 bases). V lost 2 bases and J lost 8, with 20 bases in between. Germline values: CDR1 SGHRS, CDR2 YFSETQ. The CDR3 contains 16 residues. The CDR3 DNA is TGCGCCAGCAGCTTTTCGCGCGGGGGACAGGTTGATGAGCAGTTCTTC. Its translation: CASSFSRGGQVDEQFF.

The chain has TRBV6-2 or TRBV6-3 and TRBJ2-1; possibly TRBD2 for D (6 bases). CDR3 length: 15 residues. Trimming cost V 3 bases and J 6 bases, with 15 bases left between them. CDR1 is MNHEY, CDR2 SVGEGT, per germline. CDR3 sequence: CASSYLASVRNEQFF. The CDR3 coding sequence is TGTGCCAGCAGTTATTTGGCTAGCGTACGCAATGAGCAGTTCTTC.

The rearrangement uses TRBV11-2 and TRBJ1-2, with D maybe TRBD1 (5 bases). V was trimmed by 7 bases and J by 5 bases, leaving 11 bases between them. The CDR3 sequence is 12 residues long. The germline gives CDR1 SGHAT, CDR2 FQNNGV. CDR3 sequence (DNA): TGTGCCAGCAACCCAGGGTATTATGGCTACACCTTC. Protein sequence: CASNPGYYGYTF. The variable domain in full, completed from reference TRBV11-2 and TRBJ1-2, reads EAGVAQSPRYKIIEKRQSVAFWCNPISGHATLYWYQQILGQGPKLLIQFQNNGVVDDSQLPKDRFSAERLKGVDSTLKIQPAKLEDSAVYLCASNPGYYGYTFGSGTRLTVV.

There are a few counts of this clonotype. This sequence joins TRBV28 and TRBJ2-5; 8 bases match TRBD1. The ends lost 5 bases at V and 3 bases at J; junction bases unmatched: 5. This CDR3 has 14 residues. CDR1 MDHEN and CDR2 SYDVKM come from the germline V gene. The CDR3 loop is CASSPEDREETQYF. CDR3 DNA sequence: TGTGCCAGCAGTCCCGAGGACAGGGAAGAGACCCAGTACTTC.

V and J are TRBV10-3 and TRBJ1-1; 10 nucleotides line up with TRBD1. J gave up 2 bases and V 6 bases, and 3 bases lay outside the gene matches. Germline assignment: CDR1 ENHRY and CDR2 SYGVKD. This CDR3 has 14 residues. The CDR3 nucleotides read TGTGCCATCAGGGGGACAGGGGATAACACTGAAGCTTTCTTT. Residues: CAIRGTGDNTEAFF.

A few counts support this clonotype. The chain uses TRBV28 and TRBJ1-4; D possibly corresponds to TRBD1 (6 bases). This CDR3 region has 18 residues. The V gene lost 5 bases and the J gene lost 0 bases, with 19 bases spanning the gap. Germline-derived CDR1 and CDR2 are MDHEN and SYDVKM. CDR3 nucleotides: TGTGCCAGCAGTCTCCAGGGGAGGGGGGGACCAACTAATGAAAAACTGTTTTTT. Amino acid sequence: CASSLQGRGGPTNEKLFF.

The rearrangement links TRBV3-1 to TRBJ2-7, with a tentative D call TRBD1 (6 bases). Germline V gives CDR1 LGHDT, CDR2 YNNKEL (reference sequence). The CDR3 extends over 14 amino acids. Trimming removed 3 bases at V and 5 bases at J, with 14 bases between. The CDR3 sequence: CASSQNLQGHEQYF. The CDR3, as DNA: TGTGCCAGCAGCCAGAACCTACAGGGACACGAGCAGTACTTC.

The gene calls are TRBV7-2 and TRBJ2-1; 8 nucleotides line up with TRBD1. Per germline, CDR1 SGHTA and CDR2 FQGNSA. Losses at the gene ends were 5 bases for V and 5 bases for J; bases not matched to a gene: 2. The CDR3 totals 13 residues. The CDR3 coding sequence is TGTGCCAGCAGCAAGGACAGGGACAATGAGCAGTTCTTC. This encodes CASSKDRDNEQFF.